Presented here are 29 T cell receptor beta chains from one specimen sequenced in a study of persistence of HIV-infected CD4 T cells (dated by TCRdb to 2019 to 2021). The treatment or condition label corresponds to: suppressive antiretroviral therapy. As a nonspecific positive control representing the CD4+ T cell repertoire, the cells were stimulated with anti-CD3/anti-CD28 magnetic beads. Responding CD4+ T cells were sorted on the basis of upregulation of both CD40 ligand and CD69. No antigens are known for them. The immunoSEQ hsTCRB assay version 4, run in survey mode, was used to sequence TCRbeta repertoires from genomic DNA. Held by TCRdb, this immuneACCESS table contains in-frame sequences only and omits some clones. Under half of the omission traces to an unresolved V gene where checked; the cause of the rest is unknown. The table for this sample lists 35,000 to 45,000 clones; less than 90% of them were counted only once. The biggest ten clones account for over 0.45% of the sample.

The material sequenced was CD4+ T cells sorted from PBMCs after approximately 19-hour stimulation, taken from a patient who received antiretroviral therapy. The cell subset or site label, read with the paper, signifies: CD40L+CD69+ CD4 T cells responding to anti-CD3/anti-CD28 beads, representing the overall repertoire. These receptors were taken from an adult woman with HIV who was CMV-seropositive.

This chain links TRBV5-4 with TRBJ1-1; D uncertain. Trimming removed 1 base at V and 1 base at J, with 5 bases between. The length of the CDR3 is 13 residues. Germline-derived CDR1 and CDR2 are SGHNT and YYREEE (reference sequence). The CDR3 region has the DNA TGTGCCAGCAGCTTGCCCCAGAACACTGAAGCTTTCTTT. The encoded protein is CASSLPQNTEAFF.

The chain combines TRBV3-1 (or the pseudogene TRBV3-2) with TRBJ1-6; D is unresolved. Trimming took 8 bases from V and 9 from J, leaving 11 bases between them. This CDR3 comprises 12 residues. Per the germline V gene, CDR1 is LGHDT and CDR2 is YNNKEL (reference sequence). CDR3 sequence (DNA): TGTGCCAGCTGCCGGTCGGGTTCACCCCTCCACTTT. Protein: CASCRSGSPLHF.

This clone was detected once. The rearrangement joins TRBV19 to TRBJ1-3; tentatively, D is TRBD1 (6 bases). Trimming removed 3 bases from V and 0 bases from J, with 12 bases in between. This CDR3 spans 16 amino acids. Germline CDR1 is LNHDA and CDR2 is SQIVND (reference sequence). CDR3 residues: CASSINQGHSGNTIYF. CDR3 DNA: TGTGCCAGTAGTATCAATCAGGGACACTCTGGAAACACCATATATTTT.

The chain carries TRBV10-3 and TRBJ2-2; 7 positions agree with TRBD1. Germline CDR1 reads ENHRY; CDR2 reads SYGVKD. The CDR3 consists of 15 residues. Unmatched junction bases numbered 7, after V lost 6 bases and J lost 3 bases. The CDR3, as DNA: TGTGCCATCAGGAGACAGGGTCAGGACACCGGGGAGCTGTTTTTT. The encoded protein is CAIRRQGQDTGELFF.

This chain connects TRBV6-5 to TRBJ1-1; TRBD1 matches at 7 bases. Germline CDR1 and CDR2: MNHEY and SVGAGI. J was trimmed by 5 bases and V by 6 bases; bases with no gene match: 9. The CDR3 contains 14 residues. In nucleotides, the CDR3 is TGTGCCAGCAGAGGGGCAGGGGGAATGACTGAAGCTTTCTTT. This encodes CASRGAGGMTEAFF.

This chain connects TRBV27 to TRBJ1-2; 9 bases fit TRBD1. The CDR3 spans 18 residues. CDR1 and CDR2 (germline): MNHEY, SMNVEV (reference sequence). Trimming removed 2 bases from V and 1 base from J; junction bases left unmatched: 11. The DNA of the CDR3 is TGTGCCAGCAGTTTAACCTCCACTAACAGGGGGCTTAACTATGGCTACACCTTC. It is translated as CASSLTSTNRGLNYGYTF.

The J gene is TRBJ1-1, the V gene TRBV5-1; D gene unclear. V was pared by 3 bases and J by 6 bases, with 15 bases between. The germline V gene encodes CDR1 SGHRS and CDR2 YFSETQ. This CDR3 region has 14 residues. The CDR3 coding sequence is TGCGCCAGCAGCTCGGGCTGGGTGGACGCTGAAGCTTTCTTT. Protein: CASSSGWVDAEAFF.

This sequence joins TRBV2 and TRBJ2-1; D uncertain. The CDR3 loop spans 14 amino acids. V lost 10 bases and J 7 bases, leaving 20 bases between the germline ends. In germline, CDR1 is SNHLY, CDR2 FYNNEI. The CDR3 is CAIETGGLGNEQFF. As DNA, the CDR3 is TGTGCCATCGAAACTGGCGGCCTCGGTAATGAGCAGTTCTTC.

V gene TRBV7-3 combines with J gene TRBJ1-2; tentative D call: TRBD1 (5 bases). The CDR3 totals 15 residues. CDR1 is SGHTA, CDR2 FQGTGA, per germline. V dropped 8 bases and J dropped 0 bases, with 16 bases sitting between them. This chain's CDR3 is CASGLGAAANYGYTF. The CDR3 region has the DNA TGTGCCAGCGGGCTTGGGGCAGCAGCTAACTATGGCTACACCTTC.

The chain employs TRBV7-3 and TRBJ2-3; no reliable D call. Trimming took off 4 bases at V and 0 bases at J, with 14 bases between the two ends. This CDR3 has 16 amino acids. The V gene's germline CDR1 is SGHTA and CDR2 FQGTGA. CDR3 sequence reads: CASSSPPGRSTDTQYF. The CDR3 DNA reads as TGTGCCAGCAGCTCTCCTCCGGGCAGAAGCACAGATACGCAGTATTTT.

The rearrangement uses TRBV19 and TRBJ1-1; tentative D call: TRBD1 (6 bases). In germline, CDR1 is LNHDA, CDR2 SQIVND (reference sequence). Trimming stripped 0 bases from V and 8 bases from J, with 7 bases between. The CDR3 loop spans 12 amino acids. The CDR3 coding sequence is TGTGCCAGTAGTATAGATAGGGGGGAAGCTTTCTTT. Amino acid sequence: CASSIDRGEAFF.

In DNA, the CDR3 is TGCAGCGTTCAGACAGGGTCTTATGGCTACACCTTC. This sequence encodes CSVQTGSYGYTF. The genes are TRBV29-1 and TRBJ1-2; 7 bases agree with TRBD1. The CDR3 totals 12 residues. V trimming: 5 bases; J trimming: 5 bases; junction bases outside the gene matches: 5. From germline, CDR1 is SQVTM and CDR2 ANQGSEA.

In DNA, the CDR3 is TGTGCCAGCAGCGTAGATCAGGGGTGGGATATTGATGAGCAGTTCTTC. Translation: CASSVDQGWDIDEQFF. The gene calls are TRBV9 and TRBJ2-1; D may be TRBD1 (6 bases). V was trimmed by 0 bases and J by 8 bases, leaving 18 bases between them. The CDR3 has 16 residues. In germline, CDR1 is SGDLS, CDR2 YYNGEE.

The chain couples TRBV15 to TRBJ1-3; D unclear. Between the trimmed V and J ends, which lost 0 bases and 0 bases, there was a span of 12 bases. The CDR3 is 17 amino acids. In germline, CDR1 is LNHNV, CDR2 YYDKDF (reference sequence). In DNA form, the CDR3 reads TGTGCCACCAGCAGAGATAAGGCGACCCGCTCTGGAAACACCATATATTTT. It is translated as CATSRDKATRSGNTIYF.

The chain recombines TRBV2 with TRBJ1-2; D may be TRBD1 (5 bases). This CDR3 contains 12 residues. The V gene lost 6 bases and the J gene lost 8 bases, with 13 bases spanning the gap. Germline-derived CDR1 and CDR2 are SNHLY and FYNNEI. The CDR3 reads CASSEGPGGYTF. In DNA form, the CDR3 reads TGTGCCAGCAGCGAGGGGCCGGGAGGCTACACCTTC.

V gene TRBV29-1 combines with J gene TRBJ2-1; 7 bases are a match to TRBD2. V was clipped by 2 bases and J by 7 bases; unmatched bases: 5. In germline, CDR1 is SQVTM, CDR2 ANQGSEA. The CDR3 is made up of 13 amino acids. CDR3 DNA sequence: TGCAGCGTTGAAAGGGGCGGGGGAAATGAGCAGTTCTTC. Amino acid sequence: CSVERGGGNEQFF.

V gene TRBV24-1 combines with J gene TRBJ2-2, with D perhaps assigned TRBD1 or TRBD2 (6 bases each). Trimming pared 4 bases from V and 5 bases from J, leaving 7 bases between. Germline CDR1 reads KGHDR; CDR2 reads SFDVKD. CDR3 length: 13 residues. CDR3 residues: CATSEGGTGELFF. The CDR3, as DNA: TGTGCCACCAGTGAAGGGGGGACCGGGGAGCTGTTTTTT.

The chain carries TRBV5-1 and TRBJ1-1; the D is unclear. This CDR3 is 13 amino acids long. The germline gives CDR1 SGHRS, CDR2 YFSETQ. The V end lost 3 bases, the J end lost 4 bases, and 10 bases lay between the germline ends. For the CDR3, the DNA is TGCGCCAGCAGCTCCCTCGGACGCACTGAAGCTTTCTTT. Protein sequence: CASSSLGRTEAFF.

The chain has TRBV5-6 and TRBJ1-1, with TRBD1 as a possible D gene (5 bases). The germline V gene encodes CDR1 SGHDT and CDR2 YYEEEE. CDR3 length equals 17 residues. Trimming took 0 bases from V and 4 from J, leaving 19 bases between them. For the CDR3, the DNA is TGTGCCAGCAGCTTGGGACAGCTGAGGCTCCGGGGCACTGAAGCTTTCTTT. Translated: CASSLGQLRLRGTEAFF.

This clone was picked up one time. The chain carries TRBV29-1 and TRBJ1-3; TRBD1 might be the D (6 bases). Trimming left V 6 bases short and J 0 bases short, with 9 bases between. The length of the CDR3 is 13 residues. Germline V gives CDR1 SQVTM, CDR2 ANQGSEA. In nucleotides, the CDR3 is TGCAGCGTCTTAGGGGGCTCTGGAAACACCATATATTTT. Encoded protein: CSVLGGSGNTIYF.

The chain combines TRBV7-8 with TRBJ1-6; D remains unclear. The germline V gene encodes CDR1 SGHVS and CDR2 FQNEAQ. Trimming took off 2 bases at V and 7 bases at J, with 3 bases between the two ends. CDR3 length: 12 residues. The CDR3 bases are TGTGCCAGCAGCTTACGGAATTCACCCCTCCACTTT. It is translated as CASSLRNSPLHF.

The chain recombines TRBV2 with TRBJ1-2; possible D gene TRBD1, 5 bases. This CDR3 is 11 amino acids long. V was trimmed by 4 bases and J by 7 bases, leaving 7 bases between them. CDR1 is SNHLY, CDR2 FYNNEI, per germline. The CDR3: CASSVGGGYTF. The CDR3 bases are TGTGCCAGCAGTGTTGGGGGTGGCTACACCTTC.

The rearrangement uses TRBV20-1 and TRBJ1-2; TRBD1 matches at 7 bases. The length of the CDR3 is 13 residues. Germline V gene sequence: CDR1 DFQATT, CDR2 SNEGSKA (reference sequence). The V and J ends lost 3 bases and 8 bases, in that order; junction bases with no gene match: 9. CDR3 nucleotides: TGCAGTGCTAGTCCCAGGGGGGGCCGGGGCTACACCTTC. As protein: CSASPRGGRGYTF.

This chain connects TRBV10-3 to TRBJ2-1; TRBD2 might be the D (7 bases). The CDR3 has 15 residues. CDR1 is ENHRY and CDR2 is SYGVKD in the germline V gene. V lost 8 bases and J lost 0, with 14 bases in between. The CDR3 spells CAIGGAGSSYNEQFF. The CDR3 nucleotides are TGTGCCATCGGGGGGGCGGGGAGCTCCTACAATGAGCAGTTCTTC.

The chain has TRBV7-8 and TRBJ1-2; D possibly corresponds to TRBD1 (6 bases). The CDR3 length is 15 residues. Germline loops: CDR1 SGHVS, CDR2 FQNEAQ. Trimming removed 3 bases at V and 4 bases at J, with 15 bases between. This CDR3 reads CASSFADRSSYGYTF. The CDR3 region has the DNA TGTGCCAGCAGCTTCGCAGACAGGAGTTCCTATGGCTACACCTTC.

This CDR3 reads CASCRLGQENEQFF. The CDR3 DNA follows: TGTGCCAGCTGTAGACTGGGACAGGAGAATGAGCAGTTCTTC. This rearrangement joins TRBV27 to TRBJ2-1; 8 bases are shared with TRBD1. The germline CDR1 and CDR2 sequences are MNHEY and SMNVEV (reference sequence). The CDR3 totals 14 residues. Trimming removed 8 bases from V and 7 bases from J; junction bases left unmatched: 10.

The chain carries TRBV25-1 and TRBJ1-1; possibly TRBD1 for D (5 bases). CDR1 is MGHDK, CDR2 SYGVNS, per germline. The germline V and J ends were trimmed by 3 bases and 6 bases, with 14 bases remaining between them. The CDR3 length is 14 residues. Here the CDR3 reads CASSEYGGKAEAFF. In DNA form, the CDR3 reads TGTGCCAGCAGTGAGTACGGGGGTAAGGCTGAAGCTTTCTTT. The full variable domain, completed using reference TRBV25-1 and TRBJ1-1, is EADIYQTPRYLVIGTGKKITLECSQTMGHDKMYWYQQDPGMELHLIHYSYGVNSTEKGDLSSESTVSRIRTEHFPLTLESARPSHTSQYLCASSEYGGKAEAFFGQGTRLTVV.

This chain connects TRBV30 to TRBJ1-2, with D tentatively TRBD1 (5 bases). Trimming cost V 4 bases and J 5 bases, with 17 bases left between them. The CDR3 contains 14 residues. Germline-derived CDR1 and CDR2 are GTSNPN and SVGIG (reference sequence). The CDR3 region is CAWMGGERLYGYTF. For the CDR3, the DNA is TGTGCCTGGATGGGGGGAGAGAGGTTATATGGCTACACCTTC.

This clone was counted a single time. The chain recombines TRBV7-9 with TRBJ2-5; perhaps TRBD2 as D (6 bases). This CDR3 comprises 14 residues. The germline V gene encodes CDR1 SEHNR and CDR2 FQNEAQ (reference sequence). V gave up 6 bases and J gave up 6 bases, with 17 bases separating them. The CDR3: CASSTRDSEQTQYF. The DNA of the CDR3 is TGTGCCAGCAGTACCCGGGACTCGGAGCAGACCCAGTACTTC. The full variable domain, with the rest looked up from reference TRBV7-9 and TRBJ2-5, is DTGVSQNPRHKITKRGQNVTFRCDPISEHNRLYWYRQTLGQGPEFLTYFQNEAQLEKSRLLSDRFSAERPKGSFSTLEIQRTEQGDSAMYLCASSTRDSEQTQYFGPGTRLLVL.